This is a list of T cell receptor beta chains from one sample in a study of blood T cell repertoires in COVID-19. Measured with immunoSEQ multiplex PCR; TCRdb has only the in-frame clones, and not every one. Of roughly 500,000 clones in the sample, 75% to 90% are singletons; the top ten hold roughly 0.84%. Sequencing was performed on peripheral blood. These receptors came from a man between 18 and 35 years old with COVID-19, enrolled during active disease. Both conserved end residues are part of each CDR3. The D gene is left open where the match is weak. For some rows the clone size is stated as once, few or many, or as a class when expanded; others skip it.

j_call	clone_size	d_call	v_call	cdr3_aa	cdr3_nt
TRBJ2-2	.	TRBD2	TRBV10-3	CAISERLAGVDGTGELFF	TGTGCCATCAGTGAGCGGCTAGCGGGAGTGGATGGCACCGGGGAGCTGTTTTTT
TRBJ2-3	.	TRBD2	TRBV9	CASSRLADRTDTQYF	TGTGCCAGCAGCCGACTAGCGGACCGCACAGATACGCAGTATTTT
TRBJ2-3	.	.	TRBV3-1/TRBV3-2	CASSQARGGGSDTQYF	TGTGCCAGCAGCCAAGCCCGAGGAGGCGGTTCTGATACGCAGTATTTT
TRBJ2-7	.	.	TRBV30	CAWSNGGYEQYF	TGTGCCTGGAGCAACGGGGGCTACGAGCAGTACTTC
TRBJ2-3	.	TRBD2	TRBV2	CASSYRTSGADTQYF	TGTGCCAGCAGTTACCGGACTAGCGGCGCAGATACGCAGTATTTT
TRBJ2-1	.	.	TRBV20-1	CSAIGGNEQFF	TGCAGTGCTATCGGGGGCAATGAGCAGTTCTTC
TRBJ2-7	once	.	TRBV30	CAWSASSGIYYEQYF	TGTGCCTGGAGTGCTAGTTCAGGGATCTACTACGAGCAGTACTTC
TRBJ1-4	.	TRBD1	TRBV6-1	CASSEQTGFFEKLFF	TGTGCCAGCAGTGAACAGACAGGGTTCTTCGAAAAACTGTTTTTT
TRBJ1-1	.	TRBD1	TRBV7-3	CASSAGQGNTEAFF	TGTGCCAGCAGCGCCGGACAGGGGAACACTGAAGCTTTCTTT
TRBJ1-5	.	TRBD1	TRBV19	CASSEDRGWRPQHF	TGTGCCAGTAGTGAAGACAGGGGATGGCGGCCCCAGCATTTT
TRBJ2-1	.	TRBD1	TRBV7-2	CASSYQGARMNEQFF	TGTGCCAGCAGCTACCAGGGGGCCCGTATGAATGAGCAGTTCTTC
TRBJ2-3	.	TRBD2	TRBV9	CASSVGAGEGDTQYF	TGTGCCAGCAGCGTAGGGGCGGGAGAAGGGGATACGCAGTATTTT